These T cell receptor beta chains were read from a single sample in a study of blood T cell repertoires in COVID-19. TCRdb's table, derived via immunoSEQ multiplex PCR, lists solely in-frame clones and lacks some. The table includes approximately 280,000 clones, approximately 85% detected once. Source material: peripheral blood. All receptors come from a young man with active or convalescent COVID-19. Each CDR3 is given without its conserved first and last residue. The order of the fields is J gene, V gene, CDR3 protein.

J: TRBJ2-7
V: TRBV12-3/TRBV12-4
CDR3: ASSSLSSYEQY

J: TRBJ2-3
V: TRBV5-4
CDR3: ASSLWVGGTDTQY

J: TRBJ2-2
V: TRBV7-9
CDR3: ASSPRASGTSKSGELF

J: TRBJ1-5
V: TRBV6-5
CDR3: ASSSHRGSNQPQH

J: TRBJ2-1
V: TRBV9
CDR3: ASSGGGHEQF

J: TRBJ1-5
V: TRBV18
CDR3: ASSPDRGRGSDQPQH

J: TRBJ1-1
V: TRBV18
CDR3: ASSPGNTAQAEAF

J: TRBJ2-7
V: TRBV3-1/TRBV3-2
CDR3: ASSPRGQGSDEQY

J: TRBJ1-5
V: TRBV11-2
CDR3: ASSLRPNQPQH

J: TRBJ1-4
V: TRBV6-6
CDR3: ASSQQGAWEKLF

J: TRBJ2-7
V: TRBV10-2
CDR3: ASSESKITGTRRLGDIYEQY

J: TRBJ1-2
V: TRBV3-1/TRBV3-2
CDR3: ASRDRGELKDGYT

J: TRBJ2-1
V: TRBV9
CDR3: ASSASGGVGNEQF

J: TRBJ1-2
V: TRBV18
CDR3: ASSRDSANYGYT

J: TRBJ1-3
V: TRBV4-1
CDR3: ASSGGRGNTIY

J: TRBJ2-3
V: TRBV9
CDR3: ASSVGRDTQY

J: TRBJ1-1
V: TRBV4-1
CDR3: ASSLQGANTEAF

J: TRBJ2-1
V: TRBV15
CDR3: ATSPEISGKGVKEQF

J: TRBJ2-3
V: TRBV4-2
CDR3: ASSQDATGARDTQY

J: TRBJ2-1
V: TRBV3-1/TRBV3-2
CDR3: ASSQTGTNRQF

J: TRBJ1-6
V: TRBV7-2
CDR3: ASSRGTDRDYNSPLH

J: TRBJ1-4
V: TRBV2
CDR3: ASRTTGATNEKLF

J: TRBJ2-3
V: TRBV7-6
CDR3: ASSLVGGRTDTQY

J: TRBJ2-7
V: TRBV5-1
CDR3: ASSLAEGYEQY

J: TRBJ1-2
V: TRBV5-1
CDR3: ASSQGQGASDYGYT

J: TRBJ1-1
V: TRBV7-8
CDR3: ASSRQYTEAF

J: TRBJ1-4
V: TRBV9
CDR3: ASSSDKGGGEKLF

J: TRBJ1-5
V: TRBV13
CDR3: ASSLGQGALQPQH

J: TRBJ2-1
V: TRBV9
CDR3: ASEGGRNEQF

J: TRBJ1-2
V: TRBV2
CDR3: ASSEGDSTFYGYT